This is a list of T cell receptor beta chains from one sample in a study of T cell repertoires in cytomegalovirus infection. MiXCR, run by TCRdb on the reads, gives a single entry per CDR3 protein. The profile shows more than 150,000 distinct CDR3 sequences, roughly 15% of them singletons. The source material was CD8+ T cells from PBMCs. All receptors derive from a human donor in good health (CMV status not recorded). Some clones in this sample may be carry-over from other donors' samples. The CDR3 runs from the conserved cysteine through the conserved F or W. The order of the fields is V gene, J gene, D gene, clone size, CDR3 DNA, CDR3 protein. The D gene is left open where the match is weak. A clone size is listed for some rows: how often the clone was seen (once, few, many), or a class if it is expanded.

TRBV27	TRBJ2-2	.	.	TGTGCCAGCAGTTTATTTGTCGCGAACACCGGGGAGCTGTTTTTT	CASSLFVANTGELFF
TRBV7-6	TRBJ2-1	.	.	TGTGCCAGCAGCTTGGCGTCGGGCGGGACGCCTTACAATGAGCAGTTCTTC	CASSLASGGTPYNEQFF
TRBV6-2/TRBV6-3	TRBJ2-7	TRBD2	.	TGTGCCAGCAGTGATAAGCGGGAGCATTCCTACGAGCAGTACTTC	CASSDKREHSYEQYF
TRBV5-6	TRBJ2-7	.	.	TGTGCCAGCAGCACGGGACATTACTACGAGCAGTACTTC	CASSTGHYYEQYF
TRBV7-2	TRBJ2-1	TRBD2	large	TGTGCCAGCAGCACGACTAGCGGGGGATCTCGGGAGCAGTTCTTC	CASSTTSGGSREQFF
TRBV20-1	TRBJ2-1	.	few	TGCAGTGCCCAGCTCAGGAACAATGAGCAGTTCTTC	CSAQLRNNEQFF
TRBV7-6	TRBJ1-6	.	.	TGTGCCAGCAGCTTTGCGGGGATCAATTCACCCCTCCACTTT	CASSFAGINSPLHF
TRBV7-8	TRBJ1-4	.	many	TGTGCCAGCAGCTTAGGTTTCCCCATTGGGGATGAAAAACTGTTTTTT	CASSLGFPIGDEKLFF
TRBV20-1	TRBJ1-1	.	few	TGCAGTGCTAGAGAGGGAGAGACTGAAGCTTTCTTT	CSAREGETEAFF
TRBV7-9	TRBJ2-2	.	.	TGTGCCAGCAGCTTATTTAAGAGGGTAAACGGGTCGAACACCGGGGAGCTGTTTTTT	CASSLFKRVNGSNTGELFF
TRBV11-2	TRBJ1-2	TRBD1	few	TGTGCCAGCAGTCGACAGGGGGGCGGCTACATCTTC	CASSRQGGGYIF
TRBV28	TRBJ2-6	.	few	TGTGCCAGCAGAAACAGGGTCTCTGGGGCCAACGTCCTGACTTTC	CASRNRVSGANVLTF
TRBV28	TRBJ2-5	.	few	TGTGCCAGCAGTCCAACAACAGGGTGGCCCAGAAAGACCCAGTACTTC	CASSPTTGWPRKTQYF
TRBV6-2/TRBV6-3	TRBJ2-5	.	.	TGTGCCAGCAGTTACGTAGAGACCCAGTACTTC	CASSYVETQYF
TRBV13	TRBJ1-1	.	few	TGTGCCACCAAAGGGGGGGCGGAAAACACTGAAGCTTTCTTT	CATKGGAENTEAFF
TRBV30	TRBJ1-5	.	.	TGTGCCTGGGACACAGGCAATCAGCCCCAGCATTTT	CAWDTGNQPQHF
TRBV7-2	TRBJ1-1	.	many	TGTGCCAGCAGCTTAGATCCCCCGTTGGACACTGAAGCTTTCTTT	CASSLDPPLDTEAFF
TRBV7-2	TRBJ2-7	.	.	TGTGCCAGCAGCTCCCGACTAGGGGCCTACGAGCAGTACTTC	CASSSRLGAYEQYF
TRBV9	TRBJ2-7	TRBD2	few	TGTGCCAGCAGCTCCCAACTAGCGGAAGGGCCCACTAGCTCCTACGAGCAGTACTTC	CASSSQLAEGPTSSYEQYF
TRBV28	TRBJ1-1	.	.	TGTGCCACAACAGGGTTGGGTGAAGCTTTCTTT	CATTGLGEAFF
TRBV15	TRBJ1-5	.	.	TGTGCCACCAGCGTAAGTCCGGGGCTCTCGGGCCAGCCCCAGCATTTT	CATSVSPGLSGQPQHF
TRBV7-2	TRBJ1-1	.	few	TGTGCCAGCAGCTTTGAGGGGATTGGAACTGAAGCTTTCTTT	CASSFEGIGTEAFF
TRBV4-3	TRBJ2-6	TRBD1	few	TGCGCCAGCAGCACCCGGGACAGTAACTCTGGGGCCAACGTCCTGACTTTC	CASSTRDSNSGANVLTF